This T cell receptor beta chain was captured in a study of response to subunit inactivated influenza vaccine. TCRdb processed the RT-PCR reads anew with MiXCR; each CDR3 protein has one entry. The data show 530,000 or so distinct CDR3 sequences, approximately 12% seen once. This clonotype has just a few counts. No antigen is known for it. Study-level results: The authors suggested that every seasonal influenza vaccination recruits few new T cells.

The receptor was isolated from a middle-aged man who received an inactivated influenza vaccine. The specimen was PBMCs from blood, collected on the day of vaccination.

CDR3 loop: CATSEFVGYEQYF. The CDR3 bases are TGTGCCACCAGTGAGTTCGTAGGGTACGAGCAGTACTTC. The V and J genes are TRBV15 and TRBJ2-7; D ambiguous. This CDR3 has 13 residues. Per the germline V gene, CDR1 is LNHNV and CDR2 is YYDKDF (reference sequence). The germline V and J ends were trimmed by 6 bases and 4 bases, with 13 bases remaining between them.